This TCR beta chain was obtained from a study of Graves' ophthalmopathy and Graves' hyperthyroidism. General study points: A majority of expanded thyroid clonotypes exceeding 0.001 frequency were likewise present in blood.

Presentation of ophthalmopathy in the donors involved moderate-to-severe activity, CAS ≥3, NOSPECS ≥4 and a duration under 3 months. Uncontrolled infections, pregnancy, lactation or other autoimmune diseases led to patient exclusion. Using RNA transcripts, the TCR beta CDR3 regions were amplified. First-round RT-PCR relied on HTBI primers, and a second-round multiplex PCR came next. TCRdb re-called the multiplex PCR reads through MiXCR, storing one row per CDR3 protein. Seen here are about 200,000 distinct CDR3 sequences, under 30% observed once, and the top ten hold around 10%. Germline V CDR1 and CDR2: MNHEY, SVGEGT. The CDR3 sequence is 15 residues long. Between the trimmed V and J ends, which lost 6 bases and 7 bases, there was a span of 19 bases. This clonotype was counted many times. Its antigen is unidentified.

This TCR came from a man in his forties or fifties with Graves' ophthalmopathy. The chain links TRBV6-2 or TRBV6-3 to TRBJ1-5, with a possible D match to TRBD1 (5 bases). Specimen: peripheral blood. CDR3 residues: CASRRMGVMGQPQHF. The CDR3 DNA is TGTGCCAGCAGACGGATGGGGGTGATGGGGCAGCCCCAGCATTTT.